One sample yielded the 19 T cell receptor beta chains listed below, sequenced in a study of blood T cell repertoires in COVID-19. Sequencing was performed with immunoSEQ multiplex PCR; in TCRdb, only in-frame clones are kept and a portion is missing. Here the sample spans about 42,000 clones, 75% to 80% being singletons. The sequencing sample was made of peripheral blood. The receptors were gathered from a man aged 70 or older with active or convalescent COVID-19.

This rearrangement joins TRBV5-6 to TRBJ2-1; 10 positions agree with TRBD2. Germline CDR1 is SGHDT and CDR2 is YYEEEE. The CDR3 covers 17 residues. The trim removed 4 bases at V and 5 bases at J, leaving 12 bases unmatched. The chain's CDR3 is CASSLLAGTSVNNEQFF. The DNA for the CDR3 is TGTGCCAGCAGCCTACTCGCGGGGACTAGCGTTAACAATGAGCAGTTCTTC.

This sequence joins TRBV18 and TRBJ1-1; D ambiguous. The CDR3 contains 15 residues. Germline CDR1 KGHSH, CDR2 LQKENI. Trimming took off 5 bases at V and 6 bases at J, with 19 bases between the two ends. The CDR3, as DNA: TGTGCCAGCTCAAAAGAGGTAACGTTGGATGCTGAAGCTTTCTTT. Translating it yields CASSKEVTLDAEAFF.

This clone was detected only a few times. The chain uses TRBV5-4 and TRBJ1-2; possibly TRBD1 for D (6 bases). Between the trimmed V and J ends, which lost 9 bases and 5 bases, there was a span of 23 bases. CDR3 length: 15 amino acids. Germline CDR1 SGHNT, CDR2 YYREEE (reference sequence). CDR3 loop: CAIPTSGGKGYGYTF. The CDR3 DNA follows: TGTGCCATCCCAACCAGTGGGGGCAAAGGGTATGGCTACACCTTC. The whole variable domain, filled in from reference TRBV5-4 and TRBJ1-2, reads ETGVTQSPTHLIKTRGQQVTLRCSSQSGHNTVSWYQQALGQGPQFIFQYYREEENGRGNFPPRFSGLQFPNYSSELNVNALELDDSALYLCAIPTSGGKGYGYTFGSGTRLTVV.

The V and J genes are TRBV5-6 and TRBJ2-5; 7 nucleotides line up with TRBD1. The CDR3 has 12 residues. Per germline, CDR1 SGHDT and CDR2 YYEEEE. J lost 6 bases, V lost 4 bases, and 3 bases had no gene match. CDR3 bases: TGTGCCAGCAGCGGACAGGTCAAGACCCAGTACTTC. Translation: CASSGQVKTQYF.

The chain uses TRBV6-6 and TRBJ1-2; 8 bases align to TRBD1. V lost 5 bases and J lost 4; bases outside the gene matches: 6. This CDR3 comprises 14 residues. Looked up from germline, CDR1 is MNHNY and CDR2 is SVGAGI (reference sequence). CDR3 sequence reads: CASSRRQGSYGYTF. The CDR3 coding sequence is TGTGCCAGCAGTCGGAGACAGGGGTCCTATGGCTACACCTTC.

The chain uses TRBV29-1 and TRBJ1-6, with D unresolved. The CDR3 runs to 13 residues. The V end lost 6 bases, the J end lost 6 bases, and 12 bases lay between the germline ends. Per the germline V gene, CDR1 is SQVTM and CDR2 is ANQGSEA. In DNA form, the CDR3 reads TGCAGCGTCAGCGACGGCTTTAATTCACCCCTCCACTTT. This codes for CSVSDGFNSPLHF.

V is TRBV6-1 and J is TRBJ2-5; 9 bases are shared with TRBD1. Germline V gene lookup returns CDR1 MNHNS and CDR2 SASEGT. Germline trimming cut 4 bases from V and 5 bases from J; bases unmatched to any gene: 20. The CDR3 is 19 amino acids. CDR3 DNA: TGTGCCAGCAGTGGCCCTTTACGGGACAGGGTTCTCGTCGTGGAGACCCAGTACTTC. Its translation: CASSGPLRDRVLVVETQYF.

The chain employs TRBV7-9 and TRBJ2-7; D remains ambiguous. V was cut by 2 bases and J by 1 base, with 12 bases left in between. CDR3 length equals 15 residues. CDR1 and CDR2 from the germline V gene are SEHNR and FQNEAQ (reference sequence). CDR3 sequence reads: CASSLSYGSSYEQYF. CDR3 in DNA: TGTGCCAGCAGCTTATCTTACGGGTCGTCCTACGAGCAGTACTTC.

The CDR3 here is CSVGRGIYEQYF. In DNA form, the CDR3 reads TGCAGCGTTGGGCGGGGAATCTACGAGCAGTACTTC. The J gene is TRBJ2-7, the V gene TRBV29-1, with a tentative D call TRBD2 (6 bases). CDR1 and CDR2 (germline): SQVTM, ANQGSEA. The CDR3 has 12 residues. V lost 4 bases to trimming and J lost 3 bases, with 10 bases between them.

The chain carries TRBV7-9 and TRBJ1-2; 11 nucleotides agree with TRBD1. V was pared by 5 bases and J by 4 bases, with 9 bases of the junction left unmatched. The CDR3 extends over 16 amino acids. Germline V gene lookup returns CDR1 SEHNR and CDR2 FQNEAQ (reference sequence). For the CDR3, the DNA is TGTGCCAGCAGCGCGCTTAGGACAGGGGGCGTCTATGGCTACACCTTC. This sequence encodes CASSALRTGGVYGYTF.

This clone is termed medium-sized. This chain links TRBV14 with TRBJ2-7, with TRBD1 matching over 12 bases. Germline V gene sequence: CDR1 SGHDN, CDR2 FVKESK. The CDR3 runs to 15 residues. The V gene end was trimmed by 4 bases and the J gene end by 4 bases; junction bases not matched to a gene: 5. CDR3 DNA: TGTGCCAGCAGCCCCTGGGACAGGGGGCCTTACGAGCAGTACTTC. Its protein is CASSPWDRGPYEQYF.

The CDR3 protein is CASSLGQGLDTTEAFF. Written as DNA, the CDR3 is TGTGCCAGCAGCTTAGGACAGGGGTTAGATACCACTGAAGCTTTCTTT. V usage is TRBV7-6 and J usage is TRBJ1-1; TRBD1 agrees at 8 bases. With V trimmed by 1 base and J by 4 bases, 8 bases remained unmatched. The length of the CDR3 is 16 residues. Germline V CDR1 and CDR2: SGHVS, FNYEAQ.

The CDR3 is CATSDSGAQGPEAFF. The CDR3 DNA follows: TGTGCCACCAGTGATTCAGGGGCCCAAGGTCCTGAAGCTTTCTTT. This rearrangement joins TRBV24-1 to TRBJ1-1; the D gene is possibly TRBD1 (6 bases). V lost 2 bases and J lost 6, with 15 bases in between. The CDR3 extends over 15 amino acids. Germline CDR1 KGHDR, CDR2 SFDVKD.

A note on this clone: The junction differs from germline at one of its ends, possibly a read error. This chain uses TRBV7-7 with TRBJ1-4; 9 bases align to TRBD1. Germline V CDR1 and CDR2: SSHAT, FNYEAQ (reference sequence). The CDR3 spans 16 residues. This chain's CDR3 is CASSQGGGQGIEKLFF. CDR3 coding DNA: TGTGCTAGCAGCCAGGGGGGGGGACAGGGAATTGAAAAACTGTTTTTT.

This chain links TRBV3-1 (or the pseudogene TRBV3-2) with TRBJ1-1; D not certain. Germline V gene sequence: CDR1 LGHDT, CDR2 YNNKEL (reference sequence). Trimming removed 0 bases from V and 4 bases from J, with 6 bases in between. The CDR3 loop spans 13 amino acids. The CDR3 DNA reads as TGTGCCAGCAGCCAAGATAAGAGCACTGAAGCTTTCTTT. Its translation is CASSQDKSTEAFF.

The CDR3 nucleotides are TGTGCCAGCAGCCAAGTTCGAGGGCCCGCCCAGTACTTC. This gives the protein CASSQVRGPAQYF. The V call is TRBV3-1 (or the pseudogene TRBV3-2), the J call TRBJ2-5; D perhaps matches TRBD2 (5 bases). Germline V lookup: CDR1 LGHDT, CDR2 YNNKEL (reference sequence). Trimming pared 1 base from V and 9 bases from J, leaving 12 bases between. The CDR3 consists of 13 residues.

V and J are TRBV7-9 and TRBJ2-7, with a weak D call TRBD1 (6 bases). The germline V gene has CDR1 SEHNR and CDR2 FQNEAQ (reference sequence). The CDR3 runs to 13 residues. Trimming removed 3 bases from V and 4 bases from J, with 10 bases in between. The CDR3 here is CASSFKGVYEQYF. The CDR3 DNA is TGTGCCAGCAGCTTTAAGGGGGTTTACGAGCAGTACTTC. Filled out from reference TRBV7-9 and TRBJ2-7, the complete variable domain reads DTGVSQNPRHKITKRGQNVTFRCDPISEHNRLYWYRQTLGQGPEFLTYFQNEAQLEKSRLLSDRFSAERPKGSFSTLEIQRTEQGDSAMYLCASSFKGVYEQYFGPGTRLTVT.

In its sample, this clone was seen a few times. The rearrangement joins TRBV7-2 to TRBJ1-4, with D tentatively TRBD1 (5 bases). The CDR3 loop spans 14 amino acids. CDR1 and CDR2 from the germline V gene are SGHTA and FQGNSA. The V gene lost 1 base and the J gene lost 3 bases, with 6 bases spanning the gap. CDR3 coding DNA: TGTGCCAGCAGCTTAGGGGGCCCTAATGAAAAACTGTTTTTT. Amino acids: CASSLGGPNEKLFF.

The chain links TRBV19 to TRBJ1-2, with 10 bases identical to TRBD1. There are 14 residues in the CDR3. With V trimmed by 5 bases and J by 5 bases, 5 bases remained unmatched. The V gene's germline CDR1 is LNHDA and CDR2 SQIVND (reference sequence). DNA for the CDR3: TGTGCCAGTAGTGGCCGGGACAGGGGTTATGGCTACACCTTC. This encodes CASSGRDRGYGYTF. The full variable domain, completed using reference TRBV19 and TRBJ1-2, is DGGITQSPKYLFRKEGQNVTLSCEQNLNHDAMYWYRQDPGQGLRLIYYSQIVNDFQKGDIAEGYSVSREKKESFPLTVTSAQKNPTAFYLCASSGRDRGYGYTFGSGTRLTVV.